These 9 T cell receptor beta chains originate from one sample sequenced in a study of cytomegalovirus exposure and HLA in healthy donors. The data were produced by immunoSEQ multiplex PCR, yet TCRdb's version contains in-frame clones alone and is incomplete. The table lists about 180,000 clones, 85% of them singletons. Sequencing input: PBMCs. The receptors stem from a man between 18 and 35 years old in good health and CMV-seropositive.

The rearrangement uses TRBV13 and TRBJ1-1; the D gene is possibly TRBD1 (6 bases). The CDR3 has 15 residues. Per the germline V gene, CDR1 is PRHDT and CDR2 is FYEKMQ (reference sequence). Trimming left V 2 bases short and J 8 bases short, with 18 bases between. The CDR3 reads CASSLLATGPSEAFF. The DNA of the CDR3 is TGTGCCAGCAGCTTACTTGCGACAGGTCCCTCAGAAGCTTTCTTT.

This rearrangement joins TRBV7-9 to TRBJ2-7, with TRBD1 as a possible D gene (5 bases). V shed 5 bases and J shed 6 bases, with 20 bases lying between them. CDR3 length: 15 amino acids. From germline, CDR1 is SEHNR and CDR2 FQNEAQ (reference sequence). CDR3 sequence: CASSRAVAGSIEQYF. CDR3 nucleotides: TGTGCCAGCAGCCGGGCTGTGGCAGGGTCGATCGAGCAGTACTTC.

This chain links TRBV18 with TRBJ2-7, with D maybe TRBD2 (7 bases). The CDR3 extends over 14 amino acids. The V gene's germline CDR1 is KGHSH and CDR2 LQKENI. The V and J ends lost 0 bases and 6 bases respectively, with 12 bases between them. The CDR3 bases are TGTGCCAGCTCACCACCGCGGGGGCACGGCGAGCAGTACTTC. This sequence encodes CASSPPRGHGEQYF. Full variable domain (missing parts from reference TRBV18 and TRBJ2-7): NAGVMQNPRHLVRRRGQEARLRCSPMKGHSHVYWYRQLPEEGLKFMVYLQKENIIDESGMPKERFSAEFPKEGPSILRIQQVVRGDSAAYFCASSPPRGHGEQYFGPGTRLTVT.

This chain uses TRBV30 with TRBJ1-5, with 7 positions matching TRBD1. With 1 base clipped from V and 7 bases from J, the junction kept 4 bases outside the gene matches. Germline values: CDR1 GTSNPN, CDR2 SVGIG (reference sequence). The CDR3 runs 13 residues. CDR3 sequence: CAWSDRGIQPQHF. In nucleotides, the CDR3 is TGTGCCTGGAGTGACAGGGGAATCCAGCCCCAGCATTTT.

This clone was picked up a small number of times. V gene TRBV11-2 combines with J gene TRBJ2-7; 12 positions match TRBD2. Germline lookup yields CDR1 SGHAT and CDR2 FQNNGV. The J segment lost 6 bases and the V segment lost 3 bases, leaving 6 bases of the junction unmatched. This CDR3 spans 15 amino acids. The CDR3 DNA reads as TGTGCCAGCAGCTTTGACCTAGCGGGGGGGCGCGAGCAGTACTTC. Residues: CASSFDLAGGREQYF.

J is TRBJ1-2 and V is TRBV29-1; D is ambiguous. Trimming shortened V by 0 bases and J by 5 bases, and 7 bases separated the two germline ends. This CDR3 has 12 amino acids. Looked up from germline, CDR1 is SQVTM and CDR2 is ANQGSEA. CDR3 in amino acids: CSVEDTVYGYTF. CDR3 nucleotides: TGCAGCGTTGAAGACACAGTGTATGGCTACACCTTC. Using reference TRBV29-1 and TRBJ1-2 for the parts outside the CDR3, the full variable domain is SAVISQKPSRDICQRGTSLTIQCQVDSQVTMMFWYRQQPGQSLTLIATANQGSEATYESGFVIDKFPISRPNLTFSTLTVSNMSPEDSSIYLCSVEDTVYGYTFGSGTRLTVV.

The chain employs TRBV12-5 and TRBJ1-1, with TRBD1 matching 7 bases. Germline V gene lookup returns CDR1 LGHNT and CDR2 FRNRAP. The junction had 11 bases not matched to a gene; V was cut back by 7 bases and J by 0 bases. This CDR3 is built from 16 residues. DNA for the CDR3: TGTGCTAGTGCCACAGGGGCCCAGCCCGTGAACACTGAAGCTTTCTTT. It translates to CASATGAQPVNTEAFF.

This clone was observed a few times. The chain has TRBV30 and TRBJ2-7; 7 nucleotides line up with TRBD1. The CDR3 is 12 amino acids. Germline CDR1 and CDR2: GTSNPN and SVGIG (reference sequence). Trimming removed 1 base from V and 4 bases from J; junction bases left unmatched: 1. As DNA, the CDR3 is TGTGCCTGGAGTGGACAGGGATACGAGCAGTACTTC. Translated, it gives CAWSGQGYEQYF.

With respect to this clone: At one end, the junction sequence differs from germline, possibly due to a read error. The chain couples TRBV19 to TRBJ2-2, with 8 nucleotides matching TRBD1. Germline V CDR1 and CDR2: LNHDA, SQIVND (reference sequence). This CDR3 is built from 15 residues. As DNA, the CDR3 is TGTGCCAGTAGTCTAGACAGGGGTGTCACCGGGGAGCTGTTTTTT. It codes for CASSLDRGVTGELFF.